Listed below are T cell receptor beta chains from one sample, sequenced in a study of Ad26.COV2.S vaccination and SARS-CoV-2 variants. Assay used: immunoSEQ multiplex PCR; TCRdb lists only in-frame clones, some missing. The table lists 450,000 to 550,000 clones, 89% of them singletons. This specimen consisted of peripheral blood, obtained in a trial of Ad26.COV2.S vaccine versus placebo. These receptors all stem from a person between 18 and 65 years old who received the Ad26.COV2.S COVID-19 vaccine or a placebo. CDR3s include the opening cysteine and the closing phenylalanine or tryptophan. The D gene is left open where the match is weak. Size tells how often a clone was seen (once, few, many) or the class of an expanded clone, and some rows leave it out.

>few|TRBJ2-5|-|TRBV5-6
TGTGCCAGCAGCCCCTTGGGTGGGAAGGGCCCTCGGGAGACCCAGTACTTC
CASSPLGGKGPRETQYF
>-|TRBJ1-1|TRBD1|TRBV3-1/TRBV3-2
TGTGCCAGCAGCCAAACAGGGGGAACGGGGGCTTTCTTT
CASSQTGGTGAFF
>once|TRBJ1-2|TRBD1|TRBV2
TGTGCCAGCAGGGAACACAGGGGATGGGGCTACACCTTC
CASREHRGWGYTF
>-|TRBJ1-2|-|TRBV4-1
TGCGCCAGCAGTAAACAGGGAATCTCTAACTATGGCTACACCTTC
CASSKQGISNYGYTF
>-|TRBJ1-6|-|TRBV5-6
TGTGCCAGCAGCTTGGGGGATTCACCCCTCCACTTT
CASSLGDSPLHF
>-|TRBJ2-7|TRBD1|TRBV6-6
TGTGCCAGCAGGCGGCCGGGACAGGGCTACGAGCAGTACTTC
CASRRPGQGYEQYF
>-|TRBJ1-1|TRBD1|TRBV30
TGTGCCTGCCCTTGGACAGGGAGTACGTCTGAAGCTTTCTTT
CACPWTGSTSEAFF
>-|TRBJ1-2|-|TRBV2
TGTGCCAGCAGTGCTGGGCAGGGAAATTGGTATGGCTACACCTTC
CASSAGQGNWYGYTF
>-|TRBJ2-1|-|TRBV27
TGTGCCAGCAGTTTACACAGGGGGGGATACAATGAGCAGTTCTTC
CASSLHRGGYNEQFF
>once|TRBJ2-7|TRBD1|TRBV5-1
TGCGCCAGCAGCCTCGGACAGGGGGCGCACGAGCAGTACTTC
CASSLGQGAHEQYF
>-|TRBJ2-5|-|TRBV2
TGTGCCAGCAGTCTCCATATGGGAGAGACCCAGTACTTC
CASSLHMGETQYF
>-|TRBJ2-5|TRBD1|TRBV28
TGTGCCAGCAGCCGTTGGGAACCGGGACAGAGAAAAGAGACCCAGTACTTC
CASSRWEPGQRKETQYF
>-|TRBJ2-3|-|TRBV5-4
TGTGCCAGCAGCTTGGGAGGGCTAGGACAGAGCACAGATACGCAGTATTTT
CASSLGGLGQSTDTQYF
>-|TRBJ1-1|-|TRBV4-1
TGCGCCAGCAGCCAAAACCCGAACACTGAAGCTTTCTTT
CASSQNPNTEAFF
>-|TRBJ1-5|-|TRBV4-1
TGCGCCAGCAGCCAAAAGGACAGCGCACAACAGCCCCAGCATTTT
CASSQKDSAQQPQHF
>-|TRBJ2-3|TRBD2|TRBV5-4
TGTGCCAGCAGCCCTTCGGCGGGGGGGGGCACAGATACGCAGTATTTT
CASSPSAGGGTDTQYF
>-|TRBJ1-1|TRBD1|TRBV5-4
TGTGCCAGCAGCCAACGACAGGGACAGGGGACTGAAGCTTTCTTT
CASSQRQGQGTEAFF
>-|TRBJ2-6|-|TRBV29-1
TGCAGCGTCAACGATGTGGGCTTGGGGGCCAACGTCCTGACTTTC
CSVNDVGLGANVLTF
>-|TRBJ1-3|-|TRBV7-2
TGTGCCAGCAGCTTAGACGGGGGATTGCACACCATATATTTT
CASSLDGGLHTIYF
>-|TRBJ1-1|-|TRBV9
TGTGCCAGCAGCCCGAACCTAGACCCGAACACTGAAGCTTTCTTT
CASSPNLDPNTEAFF
>-|TRBJ2-7|TRBD2|TRBV7-2
TGTGCCAGCAGCTTAGTACTAGCGGGGGTAGAGCAGTACTTC
CASSLVLAGVEQYF
>-|TRBJ1-4|-|TRBV4-3
TGCGCCAGCAGCCAATGGGGGGAGGGACTGTTTTTT
CASSQWGEGLFF
>-|TRBJ2-3|TRBD1|TRBV4-3
TGCGCCAGCAGCCAGTTGACAGGGAGTCAGACAGATACGCAGTATTTT
CASSQLTGSQTDTQYF
>once|TRBJ1-1|-|TRBV6-6
TGTGCCAGCAGTTACAGGGACACTGAAGCTTTCTTT
CASSYRDTEAFF
>-|TRBJ2-7|-|TRBV11-2
TGTGCCAGCAGCTTAGAGTTAGGGGTCGGGAATAGGGAGTACTACGAGCAGTACTTC
CASSLELGVGNREYYEQYF
>-|TRBJ1-2|-|TRBV12-3/TRBV12-4
TGTGCCAGCAGTTTATGGGGGAGTGGCTACACCTTC
CASSLWGSGYTF
>-|TRBJ1-6|-|TRBV27
TGTGCCAGCAGTCCGCCAGGGTGGGGTTCACCCCTCCACTTT
CASSPPGWGSPLHF
>-|TRBJ2-5|-|TRBV2
TGTGCCAGCTTGCTTTACCGGCAGGGGGAGACCCAGTACTTC
CASLLYRQGETQYF
>-|TRBJ2-2|TRBD1|TRBV4-1
TGCGCCAGCAGCTCGATTCGGACAGGGTTGACCGGGGAGCTGTTTTTT
CASSSIRTGLTGELFF
>-|TRBJ1-5|TRBD1|TRBV28
TGTGCCAGCAGTGGGACAGGGGTTAGCAATCAGCCCCAGCATTTT
CASSGTGVSNQPQHF
>-|TRBJ1-1|-|TRBV18
TGTGCCAGCTCACCACTTACCGCCCGGGGCTCTGAAGCTTTCTTT
CASSPLTARGSEAFF
>-|TRBJ2-1|-|TRBV19
TGTGCCAGTAGTATAGCAGGAAACGGGGAGCAGTTCTTC
CASSIAGNGEQFF